The 20 T cell receptor beta chains reported below all come from one sample, sequenced in a study of response to subunit inactivated influenza vaccine. TCRdb recomputed calls from the RT-PCR reads with MiXCR, one row per CDR3 protein. The repertoire holds roughly 700,000 distinct CDR3 sequences, with about 15% as singletons. The sequencing used PBMCs from blood, collected approximately 13 days after vaccination. The receptors come from a man aged 45-60 years who received an inactivated influenza vaccine.

This clonotype was seen a handful of times. V gene TRBV7-9 combines with J gene TRBJ2-7, with D possibly called TRBD1 or TRBD2 (5 bases each). The CDR3 has 15 amino acids. Per germline, CDR1 SEHNR and CDR2 FQNEAQ (reference sequence). The V end was cut by 0 bases, the J end by 6 bases, with 15 bases between. CDR3 amino acids: CASSLASGLGSEQYF. The CDR3 nucleotides read TGTGCCAGCAGCTTAGCGTCGGGGCTAGGGAGCGAGCAGTACTTC.

In this sample, this clonotype turned up many times. The chain employs TRBV27 and TRBJ2-7, with D unclear. Per germline, CDR1 MNHEY and CDR2 SMNVEV (reference sequence). V was clipped by 1 base and J by 5 bases, with 12 bases between them. This CDR3 has 14 residues. This chain's CDR3 is CASSLLAVPDEQYF. As DNA, the CDR3 is TGTGCCAGCAGTTTATTGGCTGTACCGGACGAGCAGTACTTC.

This clonotype was observed at least ten times. The rearrangement uses TRBV5-1 and TRBJ2-7; D call uncertain. Trimming took off 7 bases at V and 2 bases at J, with 10 bases between the two ends. This CDR3 contains 12 residues. The germline gives CDR1 SGHRS, CDR2 YFSETQ. CDR3 DNA sequence: TGCGCCAGCGGCAAGGACCCCTACGAGCAGTACTTC. Translation gives CASGKDPYEQYF.

This clonotype occurred a few times. This chain links TRBV20-1 with TRBJ1-1, with a tentative D call TRBD1 (6 bases). This CDR3 spans 12 amino acids. V was cut by 1 base and J by 6 bases, with 9 bases left in between. Germline CDR1 reads DFQATT; CDR2 reads SNEGSKA (reference sequence). The CDR3 sequence: CSARGGLPEAFF. The CDR3 coding sequence is TGCAGTGCTAGAGGGGGGCTTCCTGAAGCTTTCTTT.

The chain employs TRBV11-2 and TRBJ2-5; weak D call: TRBD1 (5 bases). Per the germline V gene, CDR1 is SGHAT and CDR2 is FQNNGV. CDR3 length: 15 residues. Trimming cost V 2 bases and J 6 bases, with 16 bases left between them. CDR3 protein: CASSLYRQGRQTQYF. The CDR3 region has the DNA TGTGCCAGCAGCTTATACCGCCAGGGTCGGCAGACCCAGTACTTC.

This clonotype appeared a few times. This chain links TRBV20-1 with TRBJ2-7, with D perhaps TRBD1 (6 bases). Germline CDR1 is DFQATT and CDR2 is SNEGSKA (reference sequence). The CDR3 extends over 14 amino acids. V was clipped by 6 bases and J by 3 bases, with 18 bases between them. The CDR3 bases are TGCAGTGCAAATTCATGGGACACCCTCTACGAGCAGTACTTC. Its protein is CSANSWDTLYEQYF.

This clonotype was picked up many times. The chain joins TRBV5-1 to TRBJ2-3, with TRBD2 matching 7 bases. Looked up from germline, CDR1 is SGHRS and CDR2 is YFSETQ. V lost 1 base and J lost 2; bases outside the gene matches: 4. The CDR3 has 15 amino acids. This CDR3 is CASSLTQRDTDTQYF. CDR3 sequence (DNA): TGCGCCAGCAGCTTGACTCAGCGGGACACAGATACGCAGTATTTT.

The genes are TRBV20-1 and TRBJ2-7; D is undetermined. Trimming took off 1 base at V and 6 bases at J, with 13 bases between the two ends. Germline V gene lookup returns CDR1 DFQATT and CDR2 SNEGSKA (reference sequence). The CDR3 sequence is 13 residues long. CDR3 region: CSARGPTPGEQYF. The CDR3 coding sequence is TGCAGTGCTAGAGGGCCGACCCCTGGCGAGCAGTACTTC.

This clonotype appeared a few times. This chain joins TRBV6-2 or TRBV6-3 and TRBJ2-7; the D is unclear. Germline V gene lookup returns CDR1 MNHEY and CDR2 SVGEGT. Trimming took off 2 bases at V and 3 bases at J, with 8 bases between the two ends. The CDR3 length is 13 residues. The CDR3 coding sequence is TGTGCCAGCAGTTACAGTGCTGTCTACGAGCAGTACTTC. It codes for CASSYSAVYEQYF.

This clonotype was counted between two and nine times. The rearrangement joins TRBV7-6 to TRBJ1-6; TRBD1 matches 8 bases. V dropped 3 bases and J dropped 9; count of bases not matched to a gene: 7. In germline, CDR1 is SGHVS, CDR2 FNYEAQ. This CDR3 contains 15 residues. The CDR3 loop reads CASSLGTGGGSPLHF. For the CDR3, the DNA is TGTGCCAGCAGCTTGGGCACAGGGGGAGGTTCACCCCTCCACTTT.

This clonotype was found a few times. This chain connects TRBV6-2 or TRBV6-3 to TRBJ1-5; no clear D gene. Germline CDR1 reads MNHEY; CDR2 reads SVGEGT. The CDR3 has 12 amino acids. With 3 bases removed from V and 6 bases from J, the gap between germline ends came to 6 bases. The CDR3 DNA reads as TGTGCCAGCAGTTATCACCCTCAGCCCCAGCATTTT. Its translation: CASSYHPQPQHF.

This clonotype appeared a single time. V gene TRBV12-3 or TRBV12-4 combines with J gene TRBJ2-3; D is perhaps TRBD2 (5 bases). The ends were cut back, 4 bases at V and 3 bases at J, with 8 bases in the middle. The CDR3 contains 13 residues. DNA for the CDR3: TGTGCCAGCAGTTCCCGGGAAACAGATACGCAGTATTTT. Translating gives CASSSRETDTQYF.

Ten or more counts support this clonotype. The chain joins TRBV12-3 or TRBV12-4 to TRBJ2-5; 9 nucleotides agree with TRBD2. The CDR3 runs to 14 residues. The V and J ends lost 3 bases and 4 bases, in that order; junction bases with no gene match: 3. This CDR3 reads CASSFSGGGETQYF. In DNA form, the CDR3 reads TGTGCCAGCAGTTTTAGCGGGGGAGGAGAGACCCAGTACTTC.

The chain couples TRBV6-5 to TRBJ1-2, with a possible D match to TRBD1 (6 bases). Germline CDR1 MNHEY, CDR2 SVGAGI. Trimming left V 0 bases short and J 3 bases short, with 8 bases between. This CDR3 spans 14 amino acids. The chain's CDR3 is CASSYSYRDYGYTF. The CDR3 coding sequence is TGTGCCAGCAGTTACTCGTACAGGGACTATGGCTACACCTTC.

The chain carries TRBV5-1 and TRBJ1-5; 7 bases fit TRBD1. CDR1 is SGHRS and CDR2 is YFSETQ in the germline V gene. V shed 4 bases, J shed 8 bases, and the junction held 12 bases outside the gene matches. The CDR3 covers 15 residues. Here the CDR3 reads CASSPGRGRSEPQHF. The CDR3 DNA reads TGCGCCAGCAGCCCGGGTAGGGGGCGGTCGGAGCCCCAGCATTTT.

This clonotype came up many times. This chain joins TRBV20-1 and TRBJ2-5; the D gene could be TRBD1 or TRBD2 (5 bases each). V lost 3 bases to trimming and J lost 3 bases, with 8 bases between them. Germline loops: CDR1 DFQATT, CDR2 SNEGSKA (reference sequence). This CDR3 is built from 12 residues. CDR3 sequence reads: CSARVGEETQYF. CDR3 coding DNA: TGCAGTGCTAGGGTGGGGGAAGAGACCCAGTACTTC.

The J gene is TRBJ2-7, the V gene TRBV6-5, with D perhaps matching TRBD1 or TRBD2 (5 bases each). Germline lookup yields CDR1 MNHEY and CDR2 SVGAGI. This CDR3 is 15 amino acids long. Trimming stripped 8 bases from V and 0 bases from J, with 17 bases between. CDR3 amino acids: CASRSGTQNSYEQYF. DNA for the CDR3: TGTGCCAGCCGTTCCGGGACCCAAAACTCCTACGAGCAGTACTTC.

This sequence joins TRBV10-1 and TRBJ2-1, with D hard to call. With 2 bases removed from V and 0 bases from J, the gap between germline ends came to 5 bases. Germline CDR1 is WNHNN and CDR2 is SYGVQD (reference sequence). The length of the CDR3 is 14 residues. The CDR3 DNA sequence: TGCGCCAGCAGTGAGGACATCTCCTACAATGAGCAGTTCTTC. Translation gives CASSEDISYNEQFF.

The chain recombines TRBV7-9 with TRBJ2-2; TRBD1 agrees at 7 bases. Germline V CDR1 and CDR2: SEHNR, FQNEAQ (reference sequence). The CDR3 consists of 14 residues. With V trimmed by 6 bases and J by 7 bases, 8 bases remained unmatched. Here the CDR3 DNA reads TGTGCCAGCAGAAACGGACAGGCGAGCGGGGAGCTGTTTTTT. It codes for CASRNGQASGELFF. The whole variable domain, filled in from reference TRBV7-9 and TRBJ2-2, reads DTGVSQNPRHKITKRGQNVTFRCDPISEHNRLYWYRQTLGQGPEFLTYFQNEAQLEKSRLLSDRFSAERPKGSFSTLEIQRTEQGDSAMYLCASRNGQASGELFFGEGSRLTVL.

The chain is built from TRBV10-2 and TRBJ1-4, with D uncertain. V lost 6 bases to trimming and J lost 7 bases, with 15 bases between them. CDR1 is WSHSY and CDR2 is SAAADI in the germline V gene. This CDR3 contains 14 residues. The CDR3, as DNA: TGCGCCAGCAGCCCCCCGTCGAGCAGTGAAAAACTGTTTTTT. It specifies CASSPPSSSEKLFF.